This T cell receptor (beta chain) was retrieved from a study of blood T cell repertoires in COVID-19. Clones were read by immunoSEQ multiplex PCR, and TCRdb kept only the in-frame ones, dropping some. This sample has approximately 86,000 clones, with about 80% found just once. V gave up 0 bases and J gave up 6 bases; unmatched junction bases: 7. Germline-derived CDR1 and CDR2 are MNHEY and SVGAGI. The CDR3 consists of 15 residues. The J gene is TRBJ1-1, the V gene TRBV6-5; 7 bases fit TRBD1. The sequence was obtained from a woman aged 70 to 79 with acute or convalescent COVID-19. The sequenced sample consisted of peripheral blood. This chain's CDR3 is CASSYSGRGDPEAFF. The CDR3 DNA sequence: TGTGCCAGCAGTTACTCGGGCAGGGGGGACCCTGAAGCTTTCTTT.